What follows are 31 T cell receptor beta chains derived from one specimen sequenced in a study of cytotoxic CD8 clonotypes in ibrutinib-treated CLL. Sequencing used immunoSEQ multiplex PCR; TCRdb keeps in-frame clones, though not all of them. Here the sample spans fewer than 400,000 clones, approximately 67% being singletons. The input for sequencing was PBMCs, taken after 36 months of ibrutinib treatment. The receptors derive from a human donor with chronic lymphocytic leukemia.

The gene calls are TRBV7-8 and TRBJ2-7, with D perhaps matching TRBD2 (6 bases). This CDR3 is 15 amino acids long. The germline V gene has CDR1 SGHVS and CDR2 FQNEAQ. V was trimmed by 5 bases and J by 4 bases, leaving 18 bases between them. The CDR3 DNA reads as TGTGCCAGCAGCCGCCGGAGGGCTCTGACTTACGAGCAGTACTTC. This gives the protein CASSRRRALTYEQYF. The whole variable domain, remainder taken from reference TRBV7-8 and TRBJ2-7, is GAGVSQSPRYKVAKRGQDVALRCDPISGHVSLFWYQQALGQGPEFLTYFQNEAQLDKSGLPSDRFFAERPEGSVSTLKIQRTQQEDSAVYLCASSRRRALTYEQYFGPGTRLTVT.

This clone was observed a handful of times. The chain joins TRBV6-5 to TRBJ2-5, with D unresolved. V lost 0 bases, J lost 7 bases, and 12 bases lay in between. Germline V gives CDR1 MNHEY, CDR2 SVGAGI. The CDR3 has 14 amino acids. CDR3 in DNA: TGTGCCAGCAGTTACTCTAACGCCGCTGGGACCCAGTACTTC. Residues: CASSYSNAAGTQYF.

The CDR3 loop is CASNGPGNTEAFF. The CDR3 DNA is TGTGCCAGCAACGGCCCAGGGAACACTGAAGCTTTCTTT. V and J are TRBV6-5 and TRBJ1-1; D gene uncertain. This CDR3 is built from 13 residues. V lost 7 bases and J lost 1, with 10 bases in between. Per germline, CDR1 MNHEY and CDR2 SVGAGI.

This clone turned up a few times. The DNA of the CDR3 is TGCAGCGTGTCACCGAGGGGCACTGAAGCTTTCTTT. It yields the protein CSVSPRGTEAFF. The chain recombines TRBV29-1 with TRBJ1-1, with a weak D call TRBD1 (5 bases). Germline CDR1 is SQVTM and CDR2 is ANQGSEA. Trimming removed 6 bases from V and 4 bases from J, with 12 bases in between. The CDR3 has 12 residues.

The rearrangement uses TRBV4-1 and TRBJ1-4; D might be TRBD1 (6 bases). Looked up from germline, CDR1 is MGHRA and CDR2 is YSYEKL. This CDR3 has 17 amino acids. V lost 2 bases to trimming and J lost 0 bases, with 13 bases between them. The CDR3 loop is CASSQPTGSATNEKLFF. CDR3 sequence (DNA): TGCGCCAGCAGCCAACCGACAGGCTCCGCAACTAATGAAAAACTGTTTTTT.

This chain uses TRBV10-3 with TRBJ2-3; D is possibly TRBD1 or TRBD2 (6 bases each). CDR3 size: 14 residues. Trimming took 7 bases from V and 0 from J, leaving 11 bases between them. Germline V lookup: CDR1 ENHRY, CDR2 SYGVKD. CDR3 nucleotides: TGTGCCATCATGGACAGCGGGAGCACAGATACGCAGTATTTT. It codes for CAIMDSGSTDTQYF.

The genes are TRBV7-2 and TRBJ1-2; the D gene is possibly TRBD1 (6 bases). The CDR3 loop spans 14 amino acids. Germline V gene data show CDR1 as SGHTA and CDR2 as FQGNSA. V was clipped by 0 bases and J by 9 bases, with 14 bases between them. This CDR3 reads CASSLAGAGMSYTF. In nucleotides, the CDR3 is TGTGCCAGCAGCTTAGCGGGGGCAGGCATGAGCTACACCTTC.

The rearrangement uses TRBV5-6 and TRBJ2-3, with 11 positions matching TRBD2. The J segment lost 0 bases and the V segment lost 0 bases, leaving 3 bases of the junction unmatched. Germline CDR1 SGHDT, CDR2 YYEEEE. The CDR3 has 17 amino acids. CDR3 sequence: CASSLVTSGVSTDTQYF. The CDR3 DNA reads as TGTGCCAGCAGCTTGGTGACTAGCGGGGTTAGCACAGATACGCAGTATTTT. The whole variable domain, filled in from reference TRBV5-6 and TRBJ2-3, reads DAGVTQSPTHLIKTRGQQVTLRCSPKSGHDTVSWYQQALGQGPQFIFQYYEEEERQRGNFPDRFSGHQFPNYSSELNVNALLLGDSALYLCASSLVTSGVSTDTQYFGPGTRLTVL.

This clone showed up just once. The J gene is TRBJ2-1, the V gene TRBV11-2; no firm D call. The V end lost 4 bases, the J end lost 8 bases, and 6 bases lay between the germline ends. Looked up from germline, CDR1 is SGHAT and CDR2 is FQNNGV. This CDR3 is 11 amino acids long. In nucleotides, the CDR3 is TGTGCCAGCAGCTATAGGGATGAGCAGTTCTTC. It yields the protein CASSYRDEQFF.

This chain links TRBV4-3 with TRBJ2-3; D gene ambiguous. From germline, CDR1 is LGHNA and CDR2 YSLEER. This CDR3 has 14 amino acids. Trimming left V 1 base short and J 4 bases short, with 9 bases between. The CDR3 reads CASSQVTSSDTQYF. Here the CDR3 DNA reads TGCGCCAGCAGCCAAGTCACGTCCTCAGATACGCAGTATTTT.

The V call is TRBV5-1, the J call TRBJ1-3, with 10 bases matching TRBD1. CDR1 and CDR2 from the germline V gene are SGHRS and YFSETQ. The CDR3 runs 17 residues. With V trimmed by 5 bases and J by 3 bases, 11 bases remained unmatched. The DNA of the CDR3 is TGCGCCAGCAGTGCGTCCGGGACAGGGGTATTTGGAAACACCATATATTTT. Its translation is CASSASGTGVFGNTIYF. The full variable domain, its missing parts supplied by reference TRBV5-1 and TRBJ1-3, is KAGVTQTPRYLIKTRGQQVTLSCSPISGHRSVSWYQQTPGQGLQFLFEYFSETQRNKGNFPGRFSGRQFSNSRSEMNVSTLELGDSALYLCASSASGTGVFGNTIYFGEGSWLTVV.

CDR3 residues: CASSELNPGQGDYGYTF. DNA of the CDR3: TGTGCCAGCAGTGAACTGAACCCGGGACAGGGGGACTATGGCTACACCTTC. The gene calls are TRBV25-1 and TRBJ1-2; TRBD1 matches at 11 bases. The germline V gene has CDR1 MGHDK and CDR2 SYGVNS. J gave up 3 bases and V 2 bases, and 8 bases lay outside the gene matches. The CDR3 spans 17 residues.

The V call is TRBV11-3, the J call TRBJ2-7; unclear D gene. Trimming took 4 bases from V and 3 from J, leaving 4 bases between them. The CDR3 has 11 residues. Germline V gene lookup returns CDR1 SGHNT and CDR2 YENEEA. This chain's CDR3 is CASSSGYEQYF. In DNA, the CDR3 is TGTGCCAGCAGCTCCGGCTACGAGCAGTACTTC.

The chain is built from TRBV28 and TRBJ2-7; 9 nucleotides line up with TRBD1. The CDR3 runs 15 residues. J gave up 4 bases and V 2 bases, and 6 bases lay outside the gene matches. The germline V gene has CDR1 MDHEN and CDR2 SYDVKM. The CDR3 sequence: CASSLEGTGWYEQYF. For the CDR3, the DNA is TGTGCCAGCAGTTTAGAGGGGACAGGGTGGTACGAGCAGTACTTC.

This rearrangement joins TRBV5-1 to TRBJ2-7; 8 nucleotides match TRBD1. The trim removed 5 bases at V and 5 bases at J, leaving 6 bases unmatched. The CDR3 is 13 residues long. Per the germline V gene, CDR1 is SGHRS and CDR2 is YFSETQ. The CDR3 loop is CASRRTGFDEQYF. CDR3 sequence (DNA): TGCGCCAGCAGGAGGACAGGGTTCGACGAGCAGTACTTC.

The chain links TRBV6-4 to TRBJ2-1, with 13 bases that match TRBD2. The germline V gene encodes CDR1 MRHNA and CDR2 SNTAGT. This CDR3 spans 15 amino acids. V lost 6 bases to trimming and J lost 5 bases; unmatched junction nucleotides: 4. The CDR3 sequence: CASSTSGGAHNEQFF. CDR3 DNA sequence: TGTGCCAGCAGCACTAGCGGGGGGGCCCACAATGAGCAGTTCTTC.

In nucleotides, the CDR3 is TGTGCCAGCAGCCTAGGACAGGGTTCGGATGAAAAACTGTTTTTT. This codes for CASSLGQGSDEKLFF. This chain uses TRBV7-2 with TRBJ1-4; TRBD1 matches at 8 bases. Per germline, CDR1 SGHTA and CDR2 FQGNSA. Trimming removed 5 bases from V and 6 bases from J; junction bases left unmatched: 8. The CDR3 has 15 amino acids.

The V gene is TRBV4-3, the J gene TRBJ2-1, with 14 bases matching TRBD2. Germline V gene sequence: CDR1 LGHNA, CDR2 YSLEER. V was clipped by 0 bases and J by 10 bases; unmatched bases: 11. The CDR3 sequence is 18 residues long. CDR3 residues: CASSQDWSGLAGGGEQFF. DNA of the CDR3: TGCGCCAGCAGCCAAGATTGGTCCGGACTAGCGGGAGGTGGGGAGCAGTTCTTC.

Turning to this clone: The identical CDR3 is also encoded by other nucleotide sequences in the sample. The CDR3 here is CASSLGYEQYF. In DNA, the CDR3 is TGTGCCAGCAGTCTCGGCTACGAGCAGTACTTC. The rearrangement joins TRBV27 to TRBJ2-7; D unclear. With 5 bases removed from V and 3 bases from J, the gap between germline ends came to 5 bases. Germline V lookup: CDR1 MNHEY, CDR2 SMNVEV (reference sequence). The CDR3 sequence is 11 residues long.

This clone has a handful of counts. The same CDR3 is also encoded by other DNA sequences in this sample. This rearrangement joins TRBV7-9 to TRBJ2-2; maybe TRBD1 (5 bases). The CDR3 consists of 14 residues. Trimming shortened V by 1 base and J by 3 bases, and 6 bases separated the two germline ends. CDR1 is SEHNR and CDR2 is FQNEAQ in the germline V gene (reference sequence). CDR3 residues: CASSLGGYTGELFF. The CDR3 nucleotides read TGTGCCAGCAGCTTAGGGGGCTACACCGGGGAGCTGTTTTTT.

CDR3 in amino acids: CASSFLSGSGDNEQFF. In DNA form, the CDR3 reads TGTGCCAGCAGTTTTCTCAGCGGGAGTGGGGACAATGAGCAGTTCTTC. The genes are TRBV27 and TRBJ2-1; 8 nucleotides line up with TRBD2. The CDR3 runs 16 residues. CDR1 and CDR2 from the germline V gene are MNHEY and SMNVEV (reference sequence). The trim removed 3 bases at V and 5 bases at J, leaving 9 bases unmatched.

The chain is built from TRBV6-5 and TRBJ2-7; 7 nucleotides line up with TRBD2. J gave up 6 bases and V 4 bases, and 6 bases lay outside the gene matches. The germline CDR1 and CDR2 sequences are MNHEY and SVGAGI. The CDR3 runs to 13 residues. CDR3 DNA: TGTGCCAGCAGTTTGGGGAGGGGTGGCGAGCAGTACTTC. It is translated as CASSLGRGGEQYF.

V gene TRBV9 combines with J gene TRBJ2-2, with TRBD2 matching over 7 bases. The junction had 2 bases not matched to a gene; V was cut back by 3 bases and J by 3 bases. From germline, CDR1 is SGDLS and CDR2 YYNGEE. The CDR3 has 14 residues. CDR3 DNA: TGTGCCAGCAGCGCACTAGCGTACACCGGGGAGCTGTTTTTT. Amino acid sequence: CASSALAYTGELFF.

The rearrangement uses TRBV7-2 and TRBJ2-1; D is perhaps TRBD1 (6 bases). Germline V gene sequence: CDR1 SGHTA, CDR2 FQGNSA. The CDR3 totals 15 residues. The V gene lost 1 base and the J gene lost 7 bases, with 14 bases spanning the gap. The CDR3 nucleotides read TGTGCCAGCAGCTTAGTCGGGCAGGGGTGGAATGAGCAGTTCTTC. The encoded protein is CASSLVGQGWNEQFF.

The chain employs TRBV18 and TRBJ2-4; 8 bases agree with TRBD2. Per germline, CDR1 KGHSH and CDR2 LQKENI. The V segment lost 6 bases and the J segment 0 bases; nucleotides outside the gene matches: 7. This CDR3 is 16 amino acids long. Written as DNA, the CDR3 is TGTGCCAGCTCCGGTGCTAGCGGGCTAGCCAAAAACATTCAGTACTTC. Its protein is CASSGASGLAKNIQYF.

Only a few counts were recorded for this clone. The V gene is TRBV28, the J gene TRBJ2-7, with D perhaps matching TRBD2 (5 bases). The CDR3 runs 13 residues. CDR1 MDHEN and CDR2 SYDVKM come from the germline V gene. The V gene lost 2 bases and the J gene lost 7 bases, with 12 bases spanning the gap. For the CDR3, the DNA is TGTGCCAGCAGTTTACCCGGAGGTATGGAGCAGTACTTC. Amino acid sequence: CASSLPGGMEQYF.

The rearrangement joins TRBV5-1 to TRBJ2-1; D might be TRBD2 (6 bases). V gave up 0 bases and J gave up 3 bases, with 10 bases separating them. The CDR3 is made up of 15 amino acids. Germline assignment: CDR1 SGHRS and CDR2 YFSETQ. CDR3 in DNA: TGCGCCAGCAGCTTGGCCATGGACTACTACAATGAGCAGTTCTTC. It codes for CASSLAMDYYNEQFF.

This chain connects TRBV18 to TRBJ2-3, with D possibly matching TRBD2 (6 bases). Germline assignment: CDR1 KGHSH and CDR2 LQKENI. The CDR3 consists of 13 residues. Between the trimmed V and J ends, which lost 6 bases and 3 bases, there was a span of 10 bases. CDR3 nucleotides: TGTGCCAGCTCCCGGAGGGGTACAGATACGCAGTATTTT. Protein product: CASSRRGTDTQYF.

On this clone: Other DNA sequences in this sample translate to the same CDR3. DNA of the CDR3: TGCGCCAGCAGCTTGGACGGATACGAGCAGTACTTC. Its translation: CASSLDGYEQYF. The chain joins TRBV5-1 to TRBJ2-7, with D uncertain. The CDR3 loop spans 12 amino acids. Germline V CDR1 and CDR2: SGHRS, YFSETQ. Trimming cost V 0 bases and J 4 bases, with 5 bases left between them.

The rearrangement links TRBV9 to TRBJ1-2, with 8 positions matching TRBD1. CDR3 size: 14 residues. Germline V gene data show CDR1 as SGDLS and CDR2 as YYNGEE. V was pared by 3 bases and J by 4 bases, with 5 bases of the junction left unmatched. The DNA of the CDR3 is TGTGCCAGCAGCGCGACAGGGGCTGGCTATGGCTACACCTTC. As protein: CASSATGAGYGYTF.

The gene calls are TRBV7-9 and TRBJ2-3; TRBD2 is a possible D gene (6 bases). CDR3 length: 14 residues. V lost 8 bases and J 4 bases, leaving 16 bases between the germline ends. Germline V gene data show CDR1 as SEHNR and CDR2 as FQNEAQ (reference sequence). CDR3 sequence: CASAGILVPDTQYF. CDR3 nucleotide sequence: TGTGCCAGCGCGGGGATACTAGTCCCAGATACGCAGTATTTT.